The 11 T cell receptor beta chains below all came from one sample that was sequenced in a study of OX40 agonist ivuxolimab in advanced cancers. The library was prepared using the immunoSEQ multiplex PCR assay. The source is immuneACCESS, and TCRdb retained only in-frame sequences with V and J called. Part of the clones is not carried over; for the studies checked, unresolved V genes explain less than half of this, and the remainder is unexplained. This sample gives 45,000 to 65,000 clones in total; approximately 87% of them show up just once. The ten largest clonotypes hold 6.7% of the sample. This material consisted of CD4+ or CD8+ T cells sorted from blood, taken in a trial of the OX40 agonist ivuxolimab. The receptor source for this set is an adult with an advanced solid tumor such as melanoma, head and neck, liver or kidney cancer.

The gene calls are TRBV7-9 and TRBJ2-7, with TRBD1 matching over 8 bases. Unmatched junction bases numbered 3, after V lost 5 bases and J lost 3 bases. CDR3 length: 13 amino acids. From germline, CDR1 is SEHNR and CDR2 FQNEAQ (reference sequence). CDR3 in amino acids: CASSGGTGYEQYF. Here the CDR3 DNA reads TGTGCCAGCAGCGGCGGGACAGGCTACGAGCAGTACTTC.

The gene calls are TRBV6-1 and TRBJ2-5; no firm D call. The J call may be incorrect, as the DNA end agrees better with TRBJ2-7. In germline, CDR1 is MNHNS, CDR2 SASEGT. This CDR3 comprises 11 residues. The CDR3 reads CASTGSYEQYF. The CDR3 DNA reads TGTGCCAGCACTGGCAGCTACGAGCAGTACTTC.

This chain links TRBV6-5 with TRBJ2-3; D perhaps matches TRBD2 (6 bases). The CDR3 is 14 residues long. The V gene lost 2 bases and the J gene lost 7 bases, with 13 bases spanning the gap. The germline CDR1 and CDR2 sequences are MNHEY and SVGAGI. The CDR3 DNA follows: TGTGCCAGCAGTTACAGCGGGTCCGGAAATACGCAGTATTTT. Protein product: CASSYSGSGNTQYF.

The V call is TRBV7-3, the J call TRBJ1-3, with 7 nucleotides matching TRBD1. There are 13 residues in the CDR3. Trimming at V came to 8 bases and at J to 4 bases, leaving 5 bases not matched to a gene. The germline V gene has CDR1 SGHTA and CDR2 FQGTGA. In DNA form, the CDR3 reads TGTGCCAGCGGACAGGATTCGGGAAACACCATATATTTT. Protein product: CASGQDSGNTIYF.

This chain uses TRBV30 with TRBJ2-3; 9 bases are a match to TRBD2. Germline CDR1 reads GTSNPN; CDR2 reads SVGIG (reference sequence). V lost 2 bases, J lost 5 bases, and 8 bases stayed unmatched. CDR3 length: 15 amino acids. CDR3 in DNA: TGTGCCTGGAGTCCGGGACTAGCTAAAGGAGATACGCAGTATTTT. It specifies CAWSPGLAKGDTQYF.

The chain carries TRBV10-3 and TRBJ1-5, with 8 bases fitting TRBD1. The length of the CDR3 is 13 residues. Per germline, CDR1 ENHRY and CDR2 SYGVKD. V shed 7 bases, J shed 4 bases, and the junction held 3 bases outside the gene matches. The CDR3 protein is CAITRDRNQPQHF. CDR3 nucleotides: TGTGCCATCACTAGGGACAGGAATCAGCCCCAGCATTTT.

The chain employs TRBV10-1 and TRBJ2-1; 10 bases align to TRBD2. CDR3 length equals 17 residues. From germline, CDR1 is WNHNN and CDR2 SYGVQD (reference sequence). The ends lost 0 bases at V and 5 bases at J; junction bases unmatched: 7. The CDR3 DNA reads as TGCGCCAGCAGTGAGTCAAGACTAGCGGGTCTACACAATGAGCAGTTCTTC. As protein: CASSESRLAGLHNEQFF.

The chain recombines TRBV7-9 with TRBJ2-1, with a possible D match to TRBD2 (7 bases). Germline assignment: CDR1 SEHNR and CDR2 FQNEAQ (reference sequence). This CDR3 spans 15 amino acids. V lost 1 base to trimming and J lost 7 bases, with 14 bases between them. The CDR3 DNA reads TGTGCCAGCAGCTTAGGTGGGGGGGGGCCGAATGAGCAGTTCTTC. Amino acids: CASSLGGGGPNEQFF.

This chain connects TRBV10-3 to TRBJ1-3, with 11 bases that match TRBD1. There are 18 residues in the CDR3. Germline CDR1 and CDR2: ENHRY and SYGVKD. After removal of 3 bases from V and 0 bases from J, the junction contained 7 bases not matched to a gene. The CDR3 region has the DNA TGTGCCATCAGTGATCTAGGACAGGGGGCATACTCTGGAAACACCATATATTTT. It yields the protein CAISDLGQGAYSGNTIYF.

The V and J genes are TRBV6-6 and TRBJ1-5; D is undetermined. Trimming left V 2 bases short and J 2 bases short, with 13 bases between. CDR1 MNHNY and CDR2 SVGAGI come from the germline V gene (reference sequence). The CDR3 runs to 16 residues. The CDR3 DNA reads TGTGCCAGCAGTTACATGGGGAGCATCGGCAATCAGCCCCAGCATTTT. Protein sequence: CASSYMGSIGNQPQHF.

This sequence joins TRBV19 and TRBJ1-2; D unclear. This CDR3 spans 15 amino acids. Germline V gives CDR1 LNHDA, CDR2 SQIVND (reference sequence). The V end was cut by 2 bases, the J end by 2 bases, with 12 bases between. The CDR3 DNA reads as TGTGCCAGTAGTATAATAATCCGGGCGAACTATGGCTACACCTTC. Amino acid sequence: CASSIIIRANYGYTF. Together with reference TRBV19 and TRBJ1-2, the CDR3 gives the full variable domain: DGGITQSPKYLFRKEGQNVTLSCEQNLNHDAMYWYRQDPGQGLRLIYYSQIVNDFQKGDIAEGYSVSREKKESFPLTVTSAQKNPTAFYLCASSIIIRANYGYTFGSGTRLTVV.